A single sample is the source of the 22 T cell receptor beta chains below, sequenced in a study of blood T cell repertoires in COVID-19. Repertoires were generated with immunoSEQ multiplex PCR, while TCRdb's copy carries only in-frame clones and drops some. The sample carries roughly 200,000 clones, 80% to 90% recorded once. The sequenced sample consisted of peripheral blood. Source of these receptors: a woman over 75 with acute or convalescent COVID-19.

The chain combines TRBV7-2 with TRBJ2-1, with TRBD1 matching 9 bases. The CDR3 runs to 18 residues. Germline lookup yields CDR1 SGHTA and CDR2 FQGNSA. The V segment lost 5 bases and the J segment 3 bases; nucleotides outside the gene matches: 14. CDR3 nucleotides: TGTGCCAGCAGCCAGCTACCTACAGGGGGCTACTTCTACAATGAGCAGTTCTTC. This encodes CASSQLPTGGYFYNEQFF.

This clone was seen a single time. This rearrangement joins TRBV6-6 to TRBJ1-2, with 9 bases fitting TRBD1. Looked up from germline, CDR1 is MNHNY and CDR2 is SVGAGI (reference sequence). The V and J ends lost 2 bases and 3 bases, in that order; junction bases with no gene match: 1. There are 14 residues in the CDR3. CDR3 in amino acids: CASSYGDRDYGYTF. The CDR3 DNA reads as TGTGCCAGCAGTTACGGGGACAGGGACTATGGCTACACCTTC.

The V gene is TRBV6-5, the J gene TRBJ1-6; maybe TRBD1 (6 bases). Germline V gene lookup returns CDR1 MNHEY and CDR2 SVGAGI. V was trimmed by 0 bases and J by 7 bases, leaving 10 bases between them. This CDR3 is built from 15 residues. The CDR3 region has the DNA TGTGCCAGCAGTTACTCCCGGGACACGAATTCACCCCTCCACTTT. Translated: CASSYSRDTNSPLHF.

This chain connects TRBV12-2 to TRBJ2-1; the D call of TRBD2 is as the table states it, not checked on the DNA. TRBV12-2 is an annotated pseudogene. The CDR3 spans 14 residues. CDR3 region: CATSREQVGNEQFF. The CDR3 DNA follows: TGTGCAACGTCGCGGGAGCAAGTCGGCAATGAGCAGTTCTTC.

V and J are TRBV28 and TRBJ2-7, with a possible D match to TRBD2 (5 bases). The CDR3 runs 14 residues. V lost 2 bases and J lost 5, with 13 bases in between. In germline, CDR1 is MDHEN, CDR2 SYDVKM. Here the CDR3 reads CASSLGISGNEQYF. CDR3 nucleotide sequence: TGTGCCAGCAGTTTAGGAATCTCCGGGAACGAGCAGTACTTC.

The chain has TRBV12-1 and TRBJ2-7; the table's TRBD1 call for D was not verified on the DNA. TRBV12-1 is annotated as a pseudogene. The length of the CDR3 is 17 residues. CDR3 nucleotides: TGTGCCAGCAGCTTTATAATGCTCCCAGGGGTCGCCTACGAGCAGTACTTC. Translated: CASSFIMLPGVAYEQYF.

This clone was detected only a few times. The chain couples TRBV19 to TRBJ1-2; D may be TRBD1 (5 bases). Germline CDR1 is LNHDA and CDR2 is SQIVND (reference sequence). CDR3 length: 14 residues. V was shortened by 6 bases and J by 3 bases, with 14 bases between the two germline ends. The CDR3 nucleotides are TGTGCCAGTAGGGACCTTGGGGCTGACTATGGCTACACCTTC. Residues: CASRDLGADYGYTF.

The chain uses TRBV28 and TRBJ2-7; 7 nucleotides line up with TRBD2. The CDR3 extends over 15 amino acids. The V gene's germline CDR1 is MDHEN and CDR2 SYDVKM. Germline trimming cut 3 bases from V and 3 bases from J; bases unmatched to any gene: 8. The CDR3 sequence: CASSFGGSRGYEQYF. The CDR3 region has the DNA TGTGCCAGCAGTTTCGGCGGGAGTAGGGGCTACGAGCAGTACTTC. Full variable domain (rest looked up from reference TRBV28 and TRBJ2-7): DVKVTQSSRYLVKRTGEKVFLECVQDMDHENMFWYRQDPGLGLRLIYFSYDVKMKEKGDIPEGYSVSREKKERFSLILESASTNQTSMYLCASSFGGSRGYEQYFGPGTRLTVT.

This clone was detected only a few times. V gene TRBV2 combines with J gene TRBJ1-5; D unclear. The CDR3 spans 14 residues. CDR1 and CDR2 from the germline V gene are SNHLY and FYNNEI. V was clipped by 2 bases and J by 9 bases, with 14 bases between them. For the CDR3, the DNA is TGTGCCAGCAGTGAAAGTCCCGGAGCTTCGCCCCAGCATTTT. Its translation: CASSESPGASPQHF.

The table lists this clone with a few counts. The V and J genes are TRBV7-2 and TRBJ2-3; 13 nucleotides agree with TRBD2. J was trimmed by 5 bases and V by 1 base; bases with no gene match: 3. Germline CDR1 reads SGHTA; CDR2 reads FQGNSA. The CDR3 is 16 residues long. CDR3: CASSLGTSGSVDTQYF. The CDR3 DNA sequence: TGTGCCAGCAGCTTAGGGACTAGCGGGAGTGTAGATACGCAGTATTTT.

V and J are TRBV6-5 and TRBJ1-1; 8 bases are a match to TRBD1. The germline gives CDR1 MNHEY, CDR2 SVGAGI. V shed 5 bases, J shed 7 bases, and the junction held 12 bases outside the gene matches. The CDR3 consists of 15 residues. This chain's CDR3 is CASSLYTGGGREAFF. The CDR3 region has the DNA TGTGCCAGCAGTCTGTATACAGGGGGAGGGCGTGAAGCTTTCTTT.

The gene calls are TRBV19 and TRBJ1-2, with 9 positions matching TRBD1. J lost 3 bases, V lost 5 bases, and 4 bases had no gene match. The germline gives CDR1 LNHDA, CDR2 SQIVND (reference sequence). This CDR3 is built from 14 residues. In nucleotides, the CDR3 is TGTGCCAGTAGTGCCTGGGACAGGGACTATGGCTACACCTTC. It codes for CASSAWDRDYGYTF.

CDR3 coding DNA: TGTGCCTGGACAGGTGGAAACACCATATATTTT. Protein product: CAWTGGNTIYF. The chain carries TRBV30 and TRBJ1-3; D ambiguous. The V end lost 4 bases, the J end lost 3 bases, and 4 bases lay between the germline ends. The CDR3 runs to 11 residues. The germline gives CDR1 GTSNPN, CDR2 SVGIG (reference sequence).

This chain links TRBV5-1 with TRBJ2-3, with 9 bases matching TRBD2. The length of the CDR3 is 15 residues. The ends lost 2 bases at V and 6 bases at J; junction bases unmatched: 7. Germline-derived CDR1 and CDR2 are SGHRS and YFSETQ. The CDR3 DNA is TGCGCCAGCAGCTTCTTTGCGGGAGGGCCCGATACGCAGTATTTT. It specifies CASSFFAGGPDTQYF.

The genes are TRBV10-3 and TRBJ2-2; 9 nucleotides agree with TRBD2. Per the germline V gene, CDR1 is ENHRY and CDR2 is SYGVKD. V was pared by 5 bases and J by 2 bases, with 6 bases of the junction left unmatched. The CDR3 totals 16 residues. CDR3 sequence (DNA): TGTGCCATCAGTATGCTAGCGGGAACAAACACCGGGGAGCTGTTTTTT. This sequence encodes CAISMLAGTNTGELFF.

This chain joins TRBV27 and TRBJ2-7, with D perhaps matching TRBD1 (6 bases). The germline V gene encodes CDR1 MNHEY and CDR2 SMNVEV (reference sequence). CDR3 length: 16 residues. V shed 0 bases and J shed 3 bases, with 15 bases lying between them. The CDR3 nucleotides are TGTGCCAGCAGTTTATCCCCTACAGGGAATCGCTACGAGCAGTACTTC. Amino acids: CASSLSPTGNRYEQYF.

The V gene is TRBV15, the J gene TRBJ1-1; D gene unclear. Per the germline V gene, CDR1 is LNHNV and CDR2 is YYDKDF (reference sequence). The V gene lost 8 bases and the J gene lost 0 bases, with 13 bases spanning the gap. The CDR3 has 14 amino acids. The CDR3 region is CATDNGVLNTEAFF. In nucleotides, the CDR3 is TGTGCCACCGACAACGGGGTATTGAACACTGAAGCTTTCTTT.

The chain employs TRBV18 and TRBJ1-1; tentatively, D is TRBD1 (6 bases). The CDR3 is 17 amino acids. V lost 1 base and J lost 2, with 17 bases in between. CDR1 and CDR2 from the germline V gene are KGHSH and LQKENI. The CDR3 DNA reads as TGTGCCAGCTCACCACGGGGCGGGGGCGAGGGAAACACTGAAGCTTTCTTT. Amino acids: CASSPRGGGEGNTEAFF.

The chain links TRBV7-9 to TRBJ2-7; D might be TRBD2 (6 bases). The CDR3 is 15 residues long. V lost 1 base and J lost 2, with 12 bases in between. Germline CDR1 and CDR2: SEHNR and FQNEAQ (reference sequence). CDR3 region: CASSLGGGATYEQYF. The CDR3 DNA reads as TGTGCCAGCAGCTTAGGGGGCGGGGCGACCTACGAGCAGTACTTC.

The V gene is TRBV4-3, the J gene TRBJ2-5; 8 nucleotides line up with TRBD1. Unmatched junction bases numbered 2, after V lost 0 bases and J lost 5 bases. CDR1 is LGHNA and CDR2 is YSLEER in the germline V gene. This CDR3 comprises 14 residues. The CDR3 reads CASSQDNRGETQYF. CDR3 nucleotides: TGCGCCAGCAGCCAAGATAACAGGGGGGAGACCCAGTACTTC.

The rearrangement uses TRBV30 and TRBJ1-2, with D unresolved. V lost 8 bases, J lost 8 bases, and 15 bases lay in between. This CDR3 region has 11 residues. The germline V gene has CDR1 GTSNPN and CDR2 SVGIG (reference sequence). CDR3 loop: CARDGVRGYTF. The CDR3 nucleotides are TGTGCCCGTGACGGGGTAAGAGGCTACACCTTC. The whole variable domain, filled in from reference TRBV30 and TRBJ1-2, reads SQTIHQWPATLVQPVGSPLSLECTVEGTSNPNLYWYRQAAGRGLQLLFYSVGIGQISSEVPQNLSASRPQDRQFILSSKKLLLSDSGFYLCARDGVRGYTFGSGTRLTVV.

The table lists this clone with a count of one. J is TRBJ1-2 and V is TRBV27; 10 bases map to TRBD1. The CDR3 extends over 16 amino acids. J lost 8 bases, V lost 2 bases, and 11 bases had no gene match. Germline loops: CDR1 MNHEY, CDR2 SMNVEV (reference sequence). CDR3 residues: CASSLRGDRGAGGYTF. The CDR3 coding sequence is TGTGCCAGCAGTTTAAGAGGGGACAGGGGCGCGGGCGGCTACACCTTC.